This TCR beta chain was retrieved from a study of metastatic and nonmetastatic thyroid tumors. Study background: Peripheral blood and tumor or nodule samples from malignant and benign thyroid patients were compared.

In the authors' workflow: Between-group CDR3 differences, defined by clinicopathological status, yielded a distant-metastasis classifier for papillary thyroid cancer. TCRdb reprocessed the PCR reads using MiXCR. The V and J calls and clone size come from TCRdb's table, not from the authors' own analysis. The sample gives roughly 29,000 clones, roughly a quarter of which show up once; 2% to 3% is in the top ten. Whole-study findings and limits: Reported TCR beta diversity, measured in blood and tumor, was significantly higher for malignant thyroid tumors than for benign nodules.

Prior to thyroid surgery, none of the patients had received any treatment. Comment on this clone: Its antigen is undetermined.

The V and J ends lost 1 base and 2 bases respectively, with 19 bases between them. The CDR3 spans 17 residues. Germline-derived CDR1 and CDR2 are DFQATT and SNEGSKA (reference sequence). This sequence originates from a female donor with papillary thyroid cancer or a benign thyroid nodule (not recorded which). Some clones in this sample may be carry-over from other donors' samples. The sample taken for sequencing was blood. The chain combines TRBV20-1 with TRBJ2-3; D unclear. The CDR3 nucleotides are TGCAGTGCTAGAGTGTTTGTACTAACCTATAACACAGATACGCAGTATTTT. Residues: CSARVFVLTYNTDTQYF.